These 13 T cell receptor beta chains came from one sample sequenced in a study of blood T cells in healthy people across ages. Primers used in a second PCR of about 7 to 12 cycles were a sample-barcoded 5' primer and a J-beta primer mix. TCRdb re-called the 5' RACE reads through MiXCR, storing one row per CDR3 protein. The data contain roughly 930,000 distinct CDR3 sequences, roughly 43% of them seen just once; the ten biggest clones take up roughly 13%. The sequencing sample was made of blood. The receptors come from a man aged 25-40 years in good health.

This clonotype was found a few times. V usage is TRBV4-2 and J usage is TRBJ2-5; maybe TRBD1 (6 bases). Germline CDR1 and CDR2: LGHNA and YNFKEQ. The CDR3 has 18 amino acids. The V gene lost 0 bases and the J gene lost 4 bases, with 21 bases spanning the gap. The CDR3 DNA is TGTGCCAGCAGCCAAGATCCCATCTTAACAGGGAACGGAGAGACCCAGTACTTC. Translating it yields CASSQDPILTGNGETQYF.

The chain uses TRBV6-5 and TRBJ2-1, with TRBD2 matching over 10 bases. Near its end, the DNA agrees better with TRBJ2-7, so the J call may be wrong. The CDR3 loop spans 18 amino acids. Germline V CDR1 and CDR2: MNHEY, SVGAGI. CDR3 loop: CASSYSLAGVRSYNEQYF. For the CDR3, the DNA is TGTGCCAGCAGTTATAGTCTAGCGGGAGTTCGCTCCTACAATGAGCAGTACTTC.

The chain employs TRBV11-2 and TRBJ2-1; a possible D gene is TRBD2 (7 bases). Germline V lookup: CDR1 SGHAT, CDR2 FQNNGV. The V end was cut by 2 bases, the J end by 8 bases, with 13 bases between. The CDR3 totals 14 residues. DNA of the CDR3: TGTGCCAGCAGCTTAATGGGGGGGCAGGATGAGCAGTTCTTC. This encodes CASSLMGGQDEQFF.

The chain recombines TRBV5-1 with TRBJ2-1; 9 bases are shared with TRBD1. Germline CDR1 is SGHRS and CDR2 is YFSETQ. The CDR3 totals 12 residues. Trimming removed 7 bases from V and 7 bases from J; junction bases left unmatched: 3. CDR3 residues: CASLDRGNEQFF. In nucleotides, the CDR3 is TGCGCCAGCCTCGACAGGGGGAATGAGCAGTTCTTC.

As regards this clonotype: A much larger clone differs by one base, so this may be a read error. The gene calls are TRBV7-6 and TRBJ1-2; D unresolved. The CDR3 contains 13 residues. Germline lookup yields CDR1 SGHVS and CDR2 FNYEAQ. CDR3 region: CAGSLGSGYGYTF. The CDR3 DNA follows: TGTGCCGGCAGCTTAGGGTCAGGATATGGCTACACCTTC.

The chain joins TRBV5-1 to TRBJ2-1; the D gene could be TRBD1 or TRBD2 (5 bases each). Germline assignment: CDR1 SGHRS and CDR2 YFSETQ. This CDR3 has 13 amino acids. Trimming cost V 3 bases and J 10 bases, with 14 bases left between them. The CDR3 region is CASSSPQGGEQFF. The CDR3 DNA is TGCGCCAGCAGCTCACCCCAGGGCGGGGAGCAGTTCTTC.

V gene TRBV6-2 or TRBV6-3 combines with J gene TRBJ2-3; D may be TRBD1 (6 bases). The CDR3 contains 16 residues. Deletions cut 3 bases from V and 4 bases from J, with 17 bases between. Germline V gene data show CDR1 as MNHEY and CDR2 as SVGEGT. This chain's CDR3 is CASSYPTRTEPDTQYF. The CDR3 coding sequence is TGTGCCAGCAGTTATCCCACACGGACAGAGCCAGATACGCAGTATTTT.

The rearrangement links TRBV28 to TRBJ1-4; D is ambiguous. V lost 9 bases and J 1 base, leaving 12 bases between the germline ends. The CDR3 is made up of 14 amino acids. CDR1 is MDHEN, CDR2 SYDVKM, per germline. The CDR3 region is CASGISGTNEKLFF. The CDR3 DNA is TGTGCCAGTGGGATCAGTGGAACTAATGAAAAACTGTTTTTT. Full variable domain (outside the CDR3, taken from reference TRBV28 and TRBJ1-4): DVKVTQSSRYLVKRTGEKVFLECVQDMDHENMFWYRQDPGLGLRLIYFSYDVKMKEKGDIPEGYSVSREKKERFSLILESASTNQTSMYLCASGISGTNEKLFFGSGTQLSVL.

The chain uses TRBV6-2 or TRBV6-3 and TRBJ2-7, with 8 bases lining up with TRBD1. The CDR3 loop spans 16 amino acids. Trimming removed 2 bases from V and 1 base from J; junction bases left unmatched: 7. Germline V lookup: CDR1 MNHEY, CDR2 SVGEGT. The CDR3: CASSYQPRTGSYEQYF. The DNA for the CDR3 is TGTGCCAGCAGTTACCAGCCCCGGACAGGGTCCTACGAGCAGTACTTC.

The chain recombines TRBV15 with TRBJ2-3; 13 bases agree with TRBD2. This CDR3 region has 17 residues. V lost 3 bases and J lost 0; bases outside the gene matches: 3. Germline assignment: CDR1 LNHNV and CDR2 YYDKDF (reference sequence). The CDR3 here is CATSRTSGGYSTDTQYF. DNA for the CDR3: TGTGCCACCAGCAGGACTAGCGGGGGGTATAGCACAGATACGCAGTATTTT.

V and J are TRBV7-9 and TRBJ2-7, with 8 bases identical to TRBD1. The ends lost 6 bases at V and 2 bases at J; junction bases unmatched: 6. CDR3 length equals 14 residues. Per the germline V gene, CDR1 is SEHNR and CDR2 is FQNEAQ (reference sequence). The CDR3 reads CASSNSGQAYEQYF. The CDR3 bases are TGTGCCAGCAGTAATTCGGGACAGGCCTACGAGCAGTACTTC.

This clonotype showed up just a few times. CDR3 nucleotide sequence: TGCAGCGTTGTATCGGGACAGGGAAAGTACGAGCAGTACTTC. Encoded protein: CSVVSGQGKYEQYF. The rearrangement joins TRBV29-1 to TRBJ2-7; TRBD1 aligns across 9 bases. Per the germline V gene, CDR1 is SQVTM and CDR2 is ANQGSEA. The CDR3 loop spans 14 amino acids. V shed 4 bases and J 4 bases; nucleotides not matched to a gene: 8.

Only a few counts were recorded for this clonotype. The chain links TRBV6-2 or TRBV6-3 to TRBJ1-5; unclear D gene. This CDR3 is 13 amino acids long. V gave up 7 bases and J gave up 0 bases, with 7 bases separating them. Germline V gene data show CDR1 as MNHEY and CDR2 as SVGEGT. CDR3 in amino acids: CASNQASNQPQHF. CDR3 coding DNA: TGTGCCAGCAACCAGGCTAGCAATCAGCCCCAGCATTTT.